This entry features one T cell receptor (beta chain) sequence. This clonotype was recorded at least ten times. Its antigen is currently not known. No quality values exist for individual bases; no much larger clone is one base distant. These data are taken from a study of spatial heterogeneity in lung cancer (dated by TCRdb to about 2019). In terms of the full investigation: More beta-chain than alpha-chain transcripts were consistently detected, likely reflecting higher beta-chain transcript abundance. In tumor regions, TCR transcript counts showed a strong correlation with a T cell transcriptional module score from matched bulk RNA-seq. In the raw uncorrected reads, each unique combination of TCR and UMI appeared more than ten times on average. TCR alpha and beta repertoires were quantitatively compared across multiple tumor regions, matched nontumor lung and blood in non-small cell lung cancer. Nonsynonymous mutation counts, determined by whole-exome sequencing of tumor tissue, were related to features of the TCR repertoire. At surgery, hundreds of tumor regions, around 64 matched nontumor lung samples and 56 PBMC samples were TCR-sequenced for both alpha and beta chains. What the work shows at the level of the full study, not this receptor alone: The tumor nonsynonymous mutation count correlated with the number of expanded intratumoral alpha and beta TCRs. Estimated TCR-seq coverage of tumor T cells was only roughly 7% for alpha chains and approximately 14% for beta chains. Counts of ubiquitous and regional expanded TCRs correlated with counts of ubiquitous and regional nonsynonymous mutations, respectively. Additional single-cell paired TCR alpha and beta sequencing was considered necessary to confirm, at a functional level, the hypothesis that regional TCRs recognize regional mutations.

The method was 5' RACE. This sample was sequenced with a NextSeq 500. The TCR library protocol attached a unique molecular identifier to each TCR cDNA molecule to allow correction of PCR and sequencing errors. As for how the authors treated the data: Decombinator tools were used for TCR identification, UMI-based error correction and CDR3 extraction. Expanded TCRs were defined as those above a frequency of 2 per 1,000, corresponding to the top 1% of the tumor frequency distribution. Expanded tumor TCRs were classed as regional if statistically deemed absent (corrected P<0.05) from at least one tumor region, otherwise ubiquitous. Renyi diversity was calculated using the R vegan package after each repertoire was subsampled 100 times to 5,000 TCRs. CDR3 similarity networks were constructed using string-kernel similarity of amino acid triplets, with links drawn between CDR3s whose pairwise similarity was above 0.82. Through fastp at Q25 and MiXCR, TCRdb rebuilt clones from the public reads, retaining in-frame beta chains. Identical CDR3 protein sequences are pooled into one entry, listed with their most common genes and DNA. V and J calls and clone size were set by TCRdb, not the authors. The sample yields about 20,000 distinct CDR3 sequences; roughly 15% were counted once. Of the sample, around a third is held by the ten largest clones.

From cysteine to phenylalanine, the CDR3 is 12 amino acids long. Just CDR3 DNA is preserved here, 36 bases in frame from base 1. Via the germline V gene, CDR1 is SNHLY and CDR2 FYNNEI. For this chain, trimming is 3 bases at the V end and 14 bases at the J end, and the number of junction bases without a gene match is 6. The time point label here, explained by the study, means: sample taken at primary tumor resection. Samples were obtained from approximately 72 patients with early-stage, untreated non-small cell lung cancer from the lung TRACERx cohort. Whole RNA extracted from tumor and nontumor lung tissue, or from cryopreserved PBMC samples, was used for TCR sequencing without cell sorting. Patients were selected for TCR sequencing only if sufficient RNA was available from at least two tumor regions. Before being selected, tumor and adjacent nontumor lung specimens were reviewed by a lung pathologist.

The chain employs TRBV2 and TRBJ2-1; the junction holds 8 bases that match TRBD2. The starting material was lung tumor tissue, obtained at surgery. The TCR originated in a female donor with early-stage non-small cell lung cancer. The nucleotide sequence is TGTGCCAGCAGTGATAGGGGACTAGTTGAGTTCTTC. Translated, it gives CASSDRGLVEFF.